One and the same sample provided the 5 T cell receptor beta chains below, sequenced in a study of CD8+CD57+ T cells in acquired aplastic anemia (dated by TCRdb to the late 2010s). Flow cytometry had shown CD8+CD57+ cell expansion in the patients selected for sequencing. The run used an Illumina HiSeq 2000. Genomic DNA was used as template for profiling of TCR beta VDJ combinations and CDR3 sequences. TCRdb's own reprocessing of the public reads used fastp at Q25 and MiXCR and kept productive beta chains. Each entry is one CDR3 protein sequence, shown with its most common DNA and genes. The sample has under 200,000 distinct CDR3 sequences on record, over 40% of them singletons. About 2.9% of the sample is held by the ten biggest clonotypes. The sample was sorted CD4+, CD8+, or CD8+CD57+ T cells (not recorded which) from PBMCs. These receptor sequences come from a human donor with aplastic anemia.

The chain carries TRBV11-2 and TRBJ1-6, with a possible D match to TRBD1 (6 bases). Germline V gene data show CDR1 as SGHAT and CDR2 as FQNNGV. This CDR3 region has 15 residues. Deletions cut 5 bases from V and 7 bases from J, with 15 bases between. The CDR3 sequence: CASSQGSGQNSPLHF. Here the CDR3 DNA reads TGTGCCAGCAGCCAAGGAAGCGGACAGAATTCACCCCTCCACTTT. Drawing the rest from reference TRBV11-2 and TRBJ1-6, the complete variable domain is EAGVAQSPRYKIIEKRQSVAFWCNPISGHATLYWYQQILGQGPKLLIQFQNNGVVDDSQLPKDRFSAERLKGVDSTLKIQPAKLEDSAVYLCASSQGSGQNSPLHFGNGTRLTVT.

The chain has TRBV24-1 and TRBJ1-2, with unresolved D. The ends were cut back, 0 bases at V and 7 bases at J, with 5 bases in the middle. CDR1 KGHDR and CDR2 SFDVKD come from the germline V gene. The CDR3 covers 12 residues. The CDR3 region is CATSDLSGGYTF. In nucleotides, the CDR3 is TGTGCCACCAGTGATTTGAGTGGTGGCTACACCTTC.

This clonotype occurred many times. V and J are TRBV5-1 and TRBJ1-4, with D hard to call. CDR3 length: 15 residues. Trimming stripped 0 bases from V and 3 bases from J, with 9 bases between. Germline V gene lookup returns CDR1 SGHRS and CDR2 YFSETQ. The CDR3 protein is CASSLDGRPNEKLFF. In nucleotides, the CDR3 is TGCGCCAGCAGCTTGGATGGTAGGCCTAATGAAAAACTGTTTTTT.

The genes are TRBV15 and TRBJ1-2, with unresolved D. V dropped 3 bases and J dropped 6 bases, with 17 bases sitting between them. The CDR3 is 15 residues long. Germline CDR1 and CDR2: LNHNV and YYDKDF (reference sequence). The DNA for the CDR3 is TGTGCCACCAGCAGGGACGTAGAGAGTGCAGATGGCTACACCTTC. It encodes CATSRDVESADGYTF.

The rearrangement joins TRBV19 to TRBJ1-6; no definite D call. The germline V and J ends were trimmed by 5 bases and 10 bases, with 21 bases remaining between them. This CDR3 spans 16 amino acids. CDR1 LNHDA and CDR2 SQIVND come from the germline V gene (reference sequence). The DNA of the CDR3 is TGTGCCAGTAGTCCCTACTGGACTCCCGAGGGATCACCCCTCCACTTT. This gives the protein CASSPYWTPEGSPLHF.